A selection of T cell receptor beta chains follows, all from one sample in a study of T cell repertoires in cytomegalovirus infection. TCRdb itself ran the reads through MiXCR, one entry per CDR3 protein. Of fewer than 350,000 distinct CDR3 sequences in the sample, approximately 9.5% were seen once. Sequencing was done on a sample of PBMCs. The receptors were sampled from a human donor in good health (CMV status not recorded). Some clones in this sample may be carry-over from other donors' samples. Each CDR3 is given with its conserved first and last residue. The D gene is left open where the match is weak. Some rows mark clone size as missing; the rest say once, few, many or name a class of expanded clone.

clone size	V gene	J gene	D gene	CDR3 protein	CDR3 DNA
few	TRBV11-2	TRBJ2-5	-	CASSFSAAQETQYF	TGTGCCAGCAGCTTCTCGGCAGCCCAAGAGACCCAGTACTTC
few	TRBV28	TRBJ2-3	TRBD2	CASGGLAGIGDTQYF	TGTGCCAGTGGGGGACTAGCGGGAATCGGAGATACGCAGTATTTT
many	TRBV6-6	TRBJ2-1	TRBD1	CASSYSETGGNEQFF	TGTGCCAGCAGTTACTCCGAGACAGGGGGCAATGAGCAGTTCTTC
few	TRBV4-1	TRBJ2-6	-	CASSQDTIGSGANVLTF	TGCGCCAGCAGCCAAGATACGATCGGCTCTGGGGCCAACGTCCTGACTTTC
many	TRBV11-2	TRBJ2-7	TRBD2	CASSNVSLAGGLSYEQYF	TGTGCCAGCAGCAACGTTTCTTTAGCGGGGGGTTTATCCTACGAGCAGTACTTC
few	TRBV5-4	TRBJ1-4	TRBD1	CASSTHRGTNEKLFF	TGTGCCAGCAGCACCCACAGGGGTACTAATGAAAAACTGTTTTTT
-	TRBV6-2/TRBV6-3	TRBJ1-5	-	CASNYNTGYQPQHF	TGTGCCAGCAATTATAATACAGGGTACCAGCCCCAGCATTTT
-	TRBV28	TRBJ1-1	-	CASRLGITEAFF	TGTGCCAGCAGATTGGGGATCACTGAAGCTTTCTTT
many	TRBV7-2	TRBJ2-1	TRBD2	CASSPRGSGGALYNEQFF	TGTGCCAGCAGCCCCCGGGGTAGCGGGGGGGCATTATACAATGAGCAGTTCTTC
-	TRBV11-2	TRBJ2-1	TRBD2	CASSLGLADEQFF	TGTGCCAGCAGCTTGGGACTAGCCGATGAGCAGTTCTTC
many	TRBV7-2	TRBJ2-7	TRBD2	CASSSRTSGSAEQYF	TGTGCCAGCAGCTCCCGGACTAGCGGGAGTGCCGAGCAGTACTTC
-	TRBV3-1	TRBJ2-3	-	CASSQDWGADTQYF	TGTGCCAGCAGCCAAGATTGGGGGGCAGATACGCAGTATTTT
few	TRBV7-9	TRBJ1-1	TRBD1	CASFSGGNTEAFF	TGTGCCAGCTTCTCAGGGGGCAACACTGAAGCTTTCTTT
-	TRBV24-1	TRBJ2-7	-	CATSDYSSYEQYF	TGTGCCACCAGTGACTATAGCTCCTACGAGCAGTACTTC
-	TRBV27	TRBJ1-1	-	CASSLVFDTEAFF	TGTGCCAGCAGTTTAGTATTCGATACTGAAGCTTTCTTT
-	TRBV20-1	TRBJ1-5	-	CSASAGYNKPQHF	TGCAGTGCTAGTGCGGGCTACAACAAGCCCCAGCATTTT
-	TRBV9	TRBJ2-7	TRBD1	CASSVGPGGNYEQYF	TGTGCCAGCAGCGTAGGGCCAGGGGGCAACTACGAGCAGTACTTC
many	TRBV7-2	TRBJ2-3	-	CASSNTFTDTQYF	TGTGCCAGCAGCAACACATTCACAGATACGCAGTATTTT
-	TRBV5-1	TRBJ2-1	TRBD2	CASSSLAAYNEQFF	TGCGCCAGCAGCTCCCTAGCGGCTTACAATGAGCAGTTCTTC
many	TRBV7-2	TRBJ1-5	TRBD1	CASSSGTGGIQPQHF	TGTGCCAGCAGCTCCGGGACAGGGGGGATTCAGCCCCAGCATTTT
few	TRBV7-2	TRBJ2-2	TRBD2	CASRPAGPSGGELFF	TGTGCCAGCAGGCCAGCGGGGCCCAGCGGCGGGGAGCTGTTTTTT
-	TRBV12-3/TRBV12-4	TRBJ2-5	TRBD2	CASSFRRGGRETQYF	TGTGCCAGCAGTTTTAGGCGGGGGGGCCGAGAGACCCAGTACTTC
many	TRBV29-1	TRBJ2-1	TRBD2	CSVVLLAGYNEQFF	TGCAGCGTTGTATTACTAGCGGGTTACAATGAGCAGTTCTTC
many	TRBV7-2	TRBJ2-5	-	CASSASKVLETQYF	TGTGCCAGCAGCGCAAGCAAAGTGTTAGAGACCCAGTACTTC
many	TRBV5-1	TRBJ2-1	-	CASNEGGKVYNEQFF	TGCGCCAGCAACGAAGGGGGAAAGGTCTACAATGAGCAGTTCTTC
-	TRBV10-3	TRBJ2-5	-	CAISEGYRTGETQYF	TGTGCCATCAGCGAGGGATACAGGACCGGGGAGACCCAGTACTTC
few	TRBV19	TRBJ1-1	-	CASLRNTEAFF	TGTGCCAGTCTCCGGAACACTGAAGCTTTCTTT
many	TRBV7-2	TRBJ2-7	-	CASSLSSPLEQYF	TGTGCCAGCAGCTTAAGTTCTCCCCTCGAGCAGTACTTC
many	TRBV5-4	TRBJ2-1	TRBD2	CASHGDRAGGGEQFF	TGTGCCAGCCACGGGGACCGAGCGGGAGGGGGGGAGCAGTTCTTC
few	TRBV7-8	TRBJ2-5	TRBD2	CASSPQRGEETQYF	TGTGCCAGCAGCCCCCAGCGGGGAGAAGAGACCCAGTACTTC
-	TRBV7-2	TRBJ1-5	-	CASTRGTREGNQPQHF	TGTGCCAGCACCCGCGGGACCAGGGAAGGCAATCAGCCCCAGCATTTT
-	TRBV6-5	TRBJ2-1	TRBD2	CASSSPSGTSGNEQFF	TGTGCCAGCAGTTCCCCCTCCGGGACTAGCGGAAATGAGCAGTTCTTC
many	TRBV18	TRBJ2-7	TRBD1	CASSPLTGVTTYEQYF	TGTGCCAGCTCACCTCTGACAGGGGTAACTACCTACGAGCAGTACTTC
many	TRBV7-2	TRBJ1-1	TRBD1	CASSTSPTGGTEAFF	TGTGCCAGCAGCACGAGCCCGACAGGGGGGACTGAAGCTTTCTTT
-	TRBV28	TRBJ1-1	-	CASRTRDVNTEAFF	TGTGCCAGCCGAACCCGGGACGTGAACACTGAAGCTTTCTTT
-	TRBV19	TRBJ1-3	-	CASSIAGRPGNTIYF	TGTGCCAGTAGTATCGCAGGGCGACCTGGAAACACCATATATTTT
-	TRBV7-2	TRBJ2-2	-	CASSLEGAGELFF	TGTGCCAGCAGCTTAGAAGGGGCCGGGGAGCTGTTTTTT
-	TRBV14	TRBJ1-2	-	CASSLTAGNYGYTF	TGTGCCAGCAGCCTCACGGCAGGAAACTATGGCTACACCTTC
many	TRBV4-1	TRBJ2-1	-	CASSQEKYNEQFF	TGCGCCAGCAGCCAAGAAAAATACAATGAGCAGTTCTTC
many	TRBV7-9	TRBJ1-1	-	CASSSSRGVTEAFF	TGTGCCAGCAGCAGCTCCAGGGGAGTCACTGAAGCTTTCTTT
many	TRBV7-2	TRBJ2-1	TRBD1	CASSLVGTGGNGQFF	TGTGCCAGCAGCTTAGTTGGGACAGGGGGCAATGGGCAGTTCTTC
many	TRBV11-1	TRBJ2-5	TRBD2	CASSFRLAGAHQETQYF	TGTGCCAGCAGCTTCCGACTAGCGGGGGCCCACCAAGAGACCCAGTACTTC
-	TRBV12-3/TRBV12-4	TRBJ2-3	TRBD2	CASSPSLAGGHSPMNTQYF	TGTGCCAGCAGTCCCTCGCTAGCGGGGGGCCACTCCCCCATGAATACGCAGTATTTT
-	TRBV9	TRBJ2-1	TRBD2	CASSPSTSGWGRGRHNEQFF	TGTGCCAGCAGCCCCTCCACTAGCGGGTGGGGGAGGGGAAGACACAATGAGCAGTTCTTC
-	TRBV20-1	TRBJ2-5	-	CSAAVGRRETQYF	TGCAGTGCTGCTGTAGGGCGCCGAGAGACCCAGTACTTC
many	TRBV12-3/TRBV12-4	TRBJ2-2	-	CASSLVSLNTGELFF	TGTGCCAGCAGTTTAGTCTCCCTCAACACCGGGGAGCTGTTTTTT
many	TRBV7-9	TRBJ2-6	-	CASSFRRTAGSHIPANVLTF	TGTGCCAGCAGCTTCCGACGCACGGCGGGCTCCCATATTCCCGCCAACGTCCTGACTTTC
few	TRBV7-2	TRBJ1-1	TRBD1	CASSYDRGFTEAFF	TGTGCCAGCAGCTATGACAGGGGGTTCACTGAAGCTTTCTTT
few	TRBV20-1	TRBJ2-7	-	CSAIRAPYEQYF	TGCAGTGCTATAAGGGCCCCCTACGAGCAGTACTTC
-	TRBV2	TRBJ1-1	-	CASSGRNTEAFF	TGTGCCAGCAGTGGTCGGAACACTGAAGCTTTCTTT
-	TRBV7-2	TRBJ1-5	-	CASSGGGGRGPQHF	TGTGCCAGCAGCGGAGGGGGGGGGAGAGGGCCCCAGCATTTT
many	TRBV7-6	TRBJ1-1	TRBD1	CASSGGQGEFNTEAFF	TGTGCCAGCAGCGGGGGACAGGGGGAATTTAACACTGAAGCTTTCTTT
few	TRBV7-9	TRBJ1-6	-	CASRTTGPNSPLHF	TGTGCCAGCAGGACGACAGGTCCCAATTCACCCCTCCACTTT
-	TRBV6-5	TRBJ1-3	TRBD1	CAIYDRGTNTIYF	TGTGCTATATACGACAGGGGGACAAACACCATATATTTT
many	TRBV7-9	TRBJ2-1	-	CASSSTGPIRYNEQFF	TGTGCCAGCAGCTCAACAGGACCGATACGCTACAATGAGCAGTTCTTC
many	TRBV5-5	TRBJ2-7	TRBD1	CASSPTGVGLGYEQYF	TGTGCCAGCAGCCCGACAGGGGTCGGCCTAGGCTACGAGCAGTACTTC
few	TRBV27	TRBJ1-1	-	CASSLSKLGGARTEAFF	TGTGCCAGCAGTTTATCGAAGTTGGGGGGCGCGAGAACTGAAGCTTTCTTT
many	TRBV7-3	TRBJ1-1	-	CASSPGGTEAFF	TGTGCCAGCAGCCCGGGAGGTACTGAAGCTTTCTTT
few	TRBV7-3	TRBJ1-1	TRBD1	CASSLISGGVTEAFF	TGTGCCAGCAGCTTGATATCAGGGGGCGTCACTGAAGCTTTCTTT
many	TRBV7-2	TRBJ2-3	-	CASSPLTRPTDTQYF	TGTGCCAGCAGCCCCTTGACGCGCCCCACAGATACGCAGTATTTT